The sequence of this T cell receptor beta chain was determined in a study of blood T cells in healthy people across ages. About the study: With template switching, about one barcoded beta molecule was captured per two T cells. Notes on the study in general: The study regarded diversity estimates from one million T cells as underestimates.

Donors gave roughly 10 milliliters of peripheral blood apiece. As for this clonotype: Its target is unknown.

There are 13 residues in the CDR3. Trimming removed 6 bases at V and 6 bases at J, with 15 bases between. Germline V gene sequence: CDR1 MNHEY, CDR2 SVGEGT. Through a sample-barcoded 5' primer and a J-beta primer mix, a second PCR was run for roughly 6 to 12 cycles. TCRdb reprocessed the 5' RACE reads with MiXCR, giving one entry per CDR3 protein. The sample includes about 1.5 million distinct CDR3 sequences, roughly 43% seen only once; the top ten take approximately 4%. The receptor's source is a woman younger than 35 in good health. Material: blood. The rearrangement joins TRBV6-2 or TRBV6-3 to TRBJ2-7; D may be TRBD1 (6 bases). The CDR3 loop reads CASRGHWAGEQYF. The CDR3 DNA is TGTGCCAGCAGGGGACACTGGGCTGGCGAGCAGTACTTC.